This T cell receptor (beta chain) came from a study of blood T cells in healthy people across ages. Study-level points and caveats: More naive CD4+ cells and higher diversity were found in long-lived than in aged donors.

A second PCR of about 7 to 11 cycles used a sample-barcoded 5' primer and a J-beta primer mix. Via MiXCR, TCRdb re-called the 5' RACE reads, giving one row per CDR3 protein. Of hundreds of thousands of distinct CDR3 sequences in the sample, roughly 25% were seen once. On this clonotype: The antigen is unknown.

These sequences were also reported in another study, on T cells of mothers and their children.

Sequenced input: blood. This clonotype was sampled from a boy younger than 18 in good health.

Written as DNA, the CDR3 is TGTGCCAGCAGCTTAGTAGGTGGAGGGGTCGGAGATACGCAGTATTTT. Translating it yields CASSLVGGGVGDTQYF. The chain recombines TRBV7-8 with TRBJ2-3, with a weak D call TRBD2 (6 bases). The germline V gene encodes CDR1 SGHVS and CDR2 FQNEAQ. This CDR3 is built from 16 residues. V dropped 1 base and J dropped 5 bases, with 16 bases sitting between them.